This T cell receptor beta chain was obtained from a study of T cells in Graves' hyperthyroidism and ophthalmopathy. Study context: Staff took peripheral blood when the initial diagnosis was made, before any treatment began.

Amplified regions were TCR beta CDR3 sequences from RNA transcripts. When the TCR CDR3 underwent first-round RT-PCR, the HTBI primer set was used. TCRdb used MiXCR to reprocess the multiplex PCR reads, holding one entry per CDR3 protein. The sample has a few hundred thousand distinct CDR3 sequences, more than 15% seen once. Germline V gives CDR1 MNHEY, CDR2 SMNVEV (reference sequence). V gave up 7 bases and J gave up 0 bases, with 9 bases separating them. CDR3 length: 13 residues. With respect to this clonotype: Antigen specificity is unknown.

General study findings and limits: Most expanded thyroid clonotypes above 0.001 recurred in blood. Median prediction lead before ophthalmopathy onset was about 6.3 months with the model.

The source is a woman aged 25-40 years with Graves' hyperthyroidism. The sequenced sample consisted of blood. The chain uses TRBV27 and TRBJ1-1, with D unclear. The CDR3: CASTQALNTEAFF. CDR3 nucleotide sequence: TGTGCCAGCACCCAGGCCTTGAACACTGAAGCTTTCTTT.